These 2 T cell receptor beta chains were sequenced from one sample in a study of glioma-infiltrating T cells. Amplification of TCR alpha and beta CDR3 regions from RNA used iRepertoire nested multiplex PCR. TCRdb reanalysed the multiplex PCR reads using MiXCR and keeps one entry per CDR3 protein. The sample has about 400,000 distinct CDR3 sequences, about two fifths seen once. Sequenced material: glioma tissue, nonneoplastic brain tissue, or PBMCs (not recorded which). Receptors originate from a human donor with low-grade glioma or glioblastoma, undergoing nonglioma brain surgery, or in good health (not recorded which).

This clonotype showed up just a few times. A much larger clone lies one base from this, so it may be a read error. The chain links TRBV27 to TRBJ2-1; no reliable D call. The V and J ends lost 5 bases and 0 bases respectively, with 14 bases between them. The CDR3 has 16 amino acids. The germline gives CDR1 MNHEY, CDR2 SMNVEV (reference sequence). This CDR3 reads CASSPQTRSSYNEQFF. CDR3 nucleotide sequence: TGTGCCAGCAGTCCCCAGACCCGAAGCTCCTACAATGAGCAGTTCTTC.

This clonotype has just a few counts. The V and J genes are TRBV2 and TRBJ1-3, with no clear D. V was cut by 5 bases and J by 4 bases, with 6 bases left in between. CDR1 is SNHLY and CDR2 is FYNNEI in the germline V gene. The CDR3 covers 12 residues. The DNA of the CDR3 is TGTGCCAGCAGTTTTTCAGGAAACACCATATATTTT. This codes for CASSFSGNTIYF.